This entry concerns a single T cell receptor (beta chain). The antigen remains undetermined. This entry comes from a study of T cell responses to AZD1222 COVID-19 vaccine. The study, taken as a whole, reports: The study found vaccine-associated CD4 TCRs spanning spike, dominant at 160-218 and 743-854.

The CDR3 sequence is 13 residues long. V lost 5 bases and J lost 8, with 12 bases in between. Germline values: CDR1 LNHDA, CDR2 SQIVND (reference sequence). Repertoires were generated with immunoSEQ multiplex PCR, while TCRdb's copy carries only in-frame clones and drops some. The sample contains about 180,000 clones, 85% to 95% of which appear only once. Specimen: peripheral blood, collected 28 days after the second dose of the MenACWY control vaccine. This chain joins TRBV19 and TRBJ1-4; D call uncertain. This receptor was obtained from an adult who received the MenACWY meningococcal vaccine as a control. The CDR3 sequence: CASSPQRQEKLFF. In DNA form, the CDR3 reads TGTGCCAGTAGTCCCCAACGCCAGGAAAAACTGTTTTTT.